One sample yielded the 4 T cell receptor beta chains listed below, sequenced in a study of cytomegalovirus exposure and HLA in healthy donors. The PCR ran on 60 Vbeta and 13 Jbeta primers. Profiled with immunoSEQ multiplex PCR; TCRdb holds only in-frame clones, not every one. The sample comprises around 130,000 clones, under 70% of which are singletons, and approximately 6.5% rests with the top ten. The specimen sequenced was PBMCs. The receptors originated from an older woman in good health and CMV-seronegative.

Points on this clone: The germline gene is not matched at one end of the junction; a read error may be the cause. This sample also contains other DNA sequences that code for the same CDR3. The rearrangement uses TRBV5-6 and TRBJ2-5, with TRBD2 matching over 8 bases. CDR1 and CDR2 from the germline V gene are SGHDT and YYEEEE. The CDR3 spans 16 residues. The CDR3: CASSLGSGSVSETQYF. DNA for the CDR3: TGCGCCAGCAGCTTGGGGAGCGGGAGTGTATCAGAGACCCAGTACTTC.

V usage is TRBV5-1 and J usage is TRBJ2-2, with 12 bases aligning to TRBD2. Germline assignment: CDR1 SGHRS and CDR2 YFSETQ. The CDR3 covers 21 residues. Losses at the gene ends were 0 bases for V and 7 bases for J; bases not matched to a gene: 19. CDR3 in amino acids: CASSLGIGTSGHQLFSGELFF. In DNA form, the CDR3 reads TGCGCCAGCAGCTTGGGAATCGGGACTAGCGGGCACCAACTCTTCAGCGGGGAGCTGTTTTTT.

The chain uses TRBV14 and TRBJ1-1; TRBD1 is a possible D gene (6 bases). The CDR3 extends over 16 amino acids. From germline, CDR1 is SGHDN and CDR2 FVKESK. Trimming pared 2 bases from V and 4 bases from J, leaving 17 bases between. The CDR3 here is CASSQPAGGGGTEAFF. The CDR3 DNA reads as TGTGCCAGCAGCCAACCTGCGGGGGGAGGGGGCACTGAAGCTTTCTTT. The full variable domain, completed using reference TRBV14 and TRBJ1-1, is EAGVTQFPSHSVIEKGQTVTLRCDPISGHDNLYWYRRVMGKEIKFLLHFVKESKQDESGMPNNRFLAERTGGTYSTLKVQPAELEDSGVYFCASSQPAGGGGTEAFFGQGTRLTVV.

The CDR3 here is CASSIVAAGDEQYF. CDR3 coding DNA: TGTGCCAGTAGTATAGTCGCGGCCGGGGACGAGCAGTACTTC. The genes are TRBV19 and TRBJ2-7; D is perhaps TRBD2 (5 bases). The CDR3 is made up of 14 amino acids. The V end was cut by 1 base, the J end by 5 bases, with 12 bases between. In germline, CDR1 is LNHDA, CDR2 SQIVND (reference sequence).